One and the same sample provided the 29 T cell receptor beta chains below, sequenced in a study of beta chain features in type 1 diabetes. Since all of the isolated RNA was reverse transcribed, expressed TCRB transcripts were what got sequenced. The method was immunoSEQ multiplex PCR; TCRdb's version includes in-frame clones alone and lacks a portion of them. This sample has around 300,000 clones, with approximately 8% found just once. The material sequenced was central memory CD4+ T cells from blood. The receptors stem from a woman younger than 30 in good health.

In its sample, this clone was seen a few times. V usage is TRBV4-1 and J usage is TRBJ1-2; 10 bases fit TRBD1. The V and J ends lost 3 bases and 4 bases, in that order; junction bases with no gene match: 5. The CDR3 totals 15 residues. Germline V gene sequence: CDR1 MGHRA, CDR2 YSYEKL. CDR3 protein: CASSQAGQGFYGYTF. The CDR3, as DNA: TGCGCCAGCAGCCAGGCGGGACAGGGGTTCTATGGCTACACCTTC.

The chain uses TRBV19 and TRBJ2-5, with a possible D match to TRBD1 (6 bases). The V gene lost 4 bases and the J gene lost 1 base, with 22 bases spanning the gap. The germline V gene encodes CDR1 LNHDA and CDR2 SQIVND (reference sequence). There are 18 residues in the CDR3. The CDR3 loop reads CASSTRTDWGQTQETQYF. The CDR3 DNA reads TGTGCCAGTAGTACTCGGACAGATTGGGGACAAACCCAAGAGACCCAGTACTTC.

This chain connects TRBV6-6 to TRBJ2-7, with 7 bases that match TRBD2. The ends lost 4 bases at V and 6 bases at J; junction bases unmatched: 12. CDR1 is MNHNY and CDR2 is SVGAGI in the germline V gene (reference sequence). The CDR3 is 15 amino acids. CDR3 DNA sequence: TGTGCCAGCAGTTTAGCCCGGCTAGCGGAGCCCGAGCAGTACTTC. It yields the protein CASSLARLAEPEQYF.

V is TRBV30 and J is TRBJ2-7; 7 bases are a match to TRBD1. V was pared by 5 bases and J by 3 bases, with 4 bases of the junction left unmatched. The CDR3 is made up of 12 amino acids. Germline loops: CDR1 GTSNPN, CDR2 SVGIG (reference sequence). DNA for the CDR3: TGTGCCTGGCGGACAGGTCACTACGAGCAGTACTTC. It encodes CAWRTGHYEQYF.

This clone was recorded only once. The CDR3 DNA is TGTGCCAGCAAAGTGGGACTAGCGGGAAATGAGCAGTTCTTC. Amino acid sequence: CASKVGLAGNEQFF. The chain is built from TRBV2 and TRBJ2-1, with 13 bases lining up with TRBD2. Germline V lookup: CDR1 SNHLY, CDR2 FYNNEI. The CDR3 spans 14 residues. Unmatched junction bases numbered 4, after V lost 7 bases and J lost 7 bases. Full variable domain (missing parts from reference TRBV2 and TRBJ2-1): EPEVTQTPSHQVTQMGQEVILRCVPISNHLYFYWYRQILGQKVEFLVSFYNNEISEKSEIFDDQFSVERPDGSNFTLKIRSTKLEDSAMYFCASKVGLAGNEQFFGPGTRLTVL.

This clone was counted a few times. The CDR3 DNA is TGTGCCAGCTCACCCGACAGGATCAATCAGCCCCAGCATTTT. Protein: CASSPDRINQPQHF. The rearrangement joins TRBV18 to TRBJ1-5; a possible D gene is TRBD1 (6 bases). This CDR3 has 14 residues. Germline V gene sequence: CDR1 KGHSH, CDR2 LQKENI. V was clipped by 3 bases and J by 3 bases, with 9 bases between them.

This clone was counted only a few times. The chain combines TRBV7-2 with TRBJ2-1; 9 nucleotides line up with TRBD2. Per germline, CDR1 SGHTA and CDR2 FQGNSA. CDR3 length: 15 residues. Trimming took 2 bases from V and 5 from J; bases not matched to a gene: 4. DNA for the CDR3: TGTGCCAGCAGCTTAAGGCGGGGGGGACACAATGAGCAGTTCTTC. Amino acids: CASSLRRGGHNEQFF.

This clone came up a few times. This CDR3 is also generated by other DNA sequences in the sample. The chain couples TRBV18 to TRBJ1-1; no clear D gene. Germline CDR1 KGHSH, CDR2 LQKENI. V dropped 3 bases and J dropped 1 base, with 6 bases sitting between them. CDR3 length: 13 amino acids. The CDR3 DNA is TGTGCCAGCTCACCTTCGAAGAACACTGAAGCTTTCTTT. This sequence encodes CASSPSKNTEAFF.

This clone was counted only a few times. This chain joins TRBV9 and TRBJ1-4; 9 bases line up with TRBD1. Germline V lookup: CDR1 SGDLS, CDR2 YYNGEE. The CDR3 is made up of 14 amino acids. V was clipped by 5 bases and J by 6 bases; unmatched bases: 5. This chain's CDR3 is CASSPGTGHEKLFF. The CDR3 DNA is TGTGCCAGCAGTCCCGGGACAGGGCATGAAAAACTGTTTTTT.

This clone appeared many times. The chain is built from TRBV9 and TRBJ2-1; D not certain. Deletions cut 6 bases from V and 7 bases from J, with 17 bases between. The CDR3 extends over 14 amino acids. Germline loops: CDR1 SGDLS, CDR2 YYNGEE. The CDR3 loop is CASTPDPIGNEQFF. CDR3 nucleotides: TGTGCCAGCACCCCGGACCCTATAGGGAATGAGCAGTTCTTC.

The chain links TRBV5-8 to TRBJ1-5, with TRBD1 matching 7 bases. The ends lost 4 bases at V and 0 bases at J; junction bases unmatched: 4. The CDR3 is 15 residues long. Germline V CDR1 and CDR2: SGHTS, YDEGEE. The CDR3, as DNA: TGTGCCAGCAGCCGTGGACAGGATAGCAATCAGCCCCAGCATTTT. As protein: CASSRGQDSNQPQHF. Complete variable domain (other parts from reference TRBV5-8 and TRBJ1-5): EAGVTQSPTHLIKTRGQQATLRCSPISGHTSVYWYQQALGLGLQFLLWYDEGEERNRGNFPPRFSGRQFPNYSSELNVNALELEDSALYLCASSRGQDSNQPQHFGDGTRLSIL.

This clone was detected ten times or more. At the DNA level, this CDR3 is encoded by other sequences in the same sample as well. This chain links TRBV7-3 with TRBJ2-3, with unresolved D. The CDR3 sequence is 13 residues long. V lost 2 bases and J lost 2, with 5 bases in between. Germline assignment: CDR1 SGHTA and CDR2 FQGTGA. CDR3 in amino acids: CASSLGSTDTQYF. The CDR3 nucleotides read TGTGCCAGCAGCTTAGGGTCCACAGATACGCAGTATTTT.

This clone was seen ten or more times. The chain uses TRBV7-9 and TRBJ2-7; 8 positions agree with TRBD2. Germline-derived CDR1 and CDR2 are SEHNR and FQNEAQ (reference sequence). V gave up 1 base and J gave up 3 bases; unmatched junction bases: 8. The CDR3 covers 16 residues. The CDR3 DNA follows: TGTGCCAGCAGCTTAGGCAGCGGGGGAACGTTCTACGAGCAGTACGTC. Residues: CASSLGSGGTFYEQYV.

This clone was detected only a few times. CDR3 coding DNA: TGTGCCAGCCGTAAGGGCCTTAACTATGGCTACACCTTC. It encodes CASRKGLNYGYTF. The J gene is TRBJ1-2, the V gene TRBV14; D is uncertain. CDR1 is SGHDN, CDR2 FVKESK, per germline. V lost 8 bases and J 1 base, leaving 11 bases between the germline ends. CDR3 length: 13 amino acids.

As regards this clone: The same CDR3 is also encoded by other DNA sequences in this sample. The rearrangement joins TRBV5-1 to TRBJ1-1, with 8 bases that match TRBD1. This CDR3 spans 13 amino acids. The V gene's germline CDR1 is SGHRS and CDR2 YFSETQ. V lost 4 bases, J lost 5 bases, and 4 bases stayed unmatched. CDR3 nucleotide sequence: TGCGCCAGCAGCCTCACAGGGGGAACTGAAGCTTTCTTT. It is translated as CASSLTGGTEAFF.

This clone is classed as medium-sized. The rearrangement uses TRBV14 and TRBJ2-2; D may be TRBD2 (6 bases). Germline lookup yields CDR1 SGHDN and CDR2 FVKESK. The CDR3 loop spans 16 amino acids. The V end was cut by 4 bases, the J end by 6 bases, with 18 bases between. The CDR3 sequence is CASSRGTAVGSGELFF. The CDR3 region has the DNA TGTGCCAGCAGCCGCGGGACCGCCGTCGGGTCCGGGGAGCTGTTTTTT.

This clone has ten or more counts. The gene calls are TRBV10-3 and TRBJ2-3, with D hard to call. The V gene's germline CDR1 is ENHRY and CDR2 SYGVKD. The ends were cut back, 3 bases at V and 4 bases at J, with 2 bases in the middle. CDR3 length: 11 residues. CDR3 nucleotide sequence: TGTGCCATCAGTGACGCAGATACGCAGTATTTT. Protein product: CAISDADTQYF.

CDR3 protein: CASSLEGGQETQYF. The CDR3 region has the DNA TGCGCCAGCAGCTTGGAAGGGGGGCAAGAGACCCAGTACTTC. The chain couples TRBV5-1 to TRBJ2-5; the D call may be TRBD1 or TRBD2 (6 bases each). Germline CDR1 is SGHRS and CDR2 is YFSETQ. The CDR3 sequence is 14 residues long. The V and J ends lost 0 bases and 2 bases respectively, with 8 bases between them.

The rearrangement joins TRBV7-2 to TRBJ2-5; 8 bases are shared with TRBD1. Germline loops: CDR1 SGHTA, CDR2 FQGNSA. V shed 4 bases and J 4 bases; nucleotides not matched to a gene: 5. The CDR3 loop spans 14 amino acids. The CDR3 region is CASSSGTGLETQYF. Here the CDR3 DNA reads TGTGCCAGCAGCTCTGGGACAGGCCTAGAGACCCAGTACTTC.

The J gene is TRBJ1-1, the V gene TRBV5-1; D is possibly TRBD1 (6 bases). The V gene lost 3 bases and the J gene lost 3 bases, with 12 bases spanning the gap. Germline-derived CDR1 and CDR2 are SGHRS and YFSETQ. The CDR3 is 14 residues long. In nucleotides, the CDR3 is TGCGCCAGCAGCTACTCCAGGGGAGACACTGAAGCTTTCTTT. Protein: CASSYSRGDTEAFF.

This clone came up a few times. The chain joins TRBV29-1 to TRBJ2-3; TRBD1 agrees at 9 bases. Unmatched junction bases numbered 7, after V lost 6 bases and J lost 0 bases. This CDR3 has 15 amino acids. CDR1 and CDR2 (germline): SQVTM, ANQGSEA. In DNA, the CDR3 is TGCAGCGTCCGAAGGGGACAGGGAAGCACAGATACGCAGTATTTT. It encodes CSVRRGQGSTDTQYF.

This chain joins TRBV5-4 and TRBJ1-4; 7 nucleotides line up with TRBD1. Germline V gives CDR1 SGHNT, CDR2 YYREEE (reference sequence). V lost 6 bases to trimming and J lost 6 bases; unmatched junction nucleotides: 8. The CDR3 has 14 residues. The CDR3 nucleotides read TGTGCCAGCACCAAAGGACAGGCCGATGAAAAACTGTTTTTT. Its protein product is CASTKGQADEKLFF.

This clone was observed a handful of times. The chain employs TRBV5-4 and TRBJ2-2; D remains ambiguous. Trimming pared 2 bases from V and 3 bases from J, leaving 8 bases between. The germline V gene has CDR1 SGHNT and CDR2 YYREEE (reference sequence). The CDR3 spans 14 residues. The chain's CDR3 is CASSFYTDTGELFF. CDR3 in DNA: TGTGCCAGCAGCTTCTACACTGACACCGGGGAGCTGTTTTTT. The entire variable domain, with the rest obtained from reference TRBV5-4 and TRBJ2-2, is as follows: ETGVTQSPTHLIKTRGQQVTLRCSSQSGHNTVSWYQQALGQGPQFIFQYYREEENGRGNFPPRFSGLQFPNYSSELNVNALELDDSALYLCASSFYTDTGELFFGEGSRLTVL.

Only a few counts were recorded for this clone. The chain couples TRBV5-1 to TRBJ1-5; 8 nucleotides match TRBD1. Germline CDR1 and CDR2: SGHRS and YFSETQ. CDR3 size: 15 residues. V shed 3 bases, J shed 0 bases, and the junction held 2 bases outside the gene matches. CDR3 coding DNA: TGCGCCAGCAGCTGGACAGGGACTAGCAATCAGCCCCAGCATTTT. It translates to CASSWTGTSNQPQHF.

This clone was seen only a few times. CDR3 in DNA: TGTGCCAGCAGCGGGTGGGACACCTCAAACATTCAGTACTTC. The encoded protein is CASSGWDTSNIQYF. The gene calls are TRBV5-6 and TRBJ2-4; tentative D call: TRBD1 (6 bases). The V and J ends lost 4 bases and 6 bases respectively, with 14 bases between them. Looked up from germline, CDR1 is SGHDT and CDR2 is YYEEEE. The CDR3 sequence is 14 residues long.

This clone was counted ten times or more. V is TRBV7-8 and J is TRBJ2-3, with 9 bases lining up with TRBD2. This CDR3 is 16 amino acids long. Unmatched junction bases numbered 5, after V lost 2 bases and J lost 2 bases. Germline V gene data show CDR1 as SGHVS and CDR2 as FQNEAQ. As DNA, the CDR3 is TGTGCCAGCAGCTTAAGGCTAGCGGGGTACACAGATACGCAGTATTTT. Its protein is CASSLRLAGYTDTQYF.

The V call is TRBV2, the J call TRBJ1-5; 8 bases line up with TRBD1. Germline V gene data show CDR1 as SNHLY and CDR2 as FYNNEI. The CDR3 totals 15 residues. The V segment lost 6 bases and the J segment 0 bases; nucleotides outside the gene matches: 4. Here the CDR3 reads CASRGQVLSNQPQHF. The CDR3 nucleotides are TGTGCCAGCAGGGGACAGGTCCTTAGCAATCAGCCCCAGCATTTT.

The J gene is TRBJ2-5, the V gene TRBV7-2, with 10 positions matching TRBD1. This CDR3 has 16 residues. CDR1 and CDR2 from the germline V gene are SGHTA and FQGNSA. J lost 5 bases, V lost 2 bases, and 8 bases had no gene match. In DNA, the CDR3 is TGTGCCAGCAGCTTAAGGGCTCTGGACAGGGGGGAGACCCAGTACTTC. It encodes CASSLRALDRGETQYF.

The rearrangement joins TRBV25-1 to TRBJ1-2, with D possibly being TRBD1 (5 bases). The germline gives CDR1 MGHDK, CDR2 SYGVNS. The CDR3 spans 15 residues. Between the trimmed V and J ends, which lost 1 base and 3 bases, there was a span of 12 bases. The CDR3 region has the DNA TGTGCCAGCAGTGAATCTGGGGCAGGGTACTATGGCTACACCTTC. It yields the protein CASSESGAGYYGYTF.